This entry describes one T cell receptor beta chain. Its antigen remains unidentified. This sample is part of a study of identical twins. Findings and limits, study-wide: Interpretation of the results relied on cross-sectional statistical analysis and not on following the same donors. Out-of-frame TCR alpha sharing in monozygotic twins exceeded recombination model predictions. Weaker excess twin sharing was seen among beta out-of-frame sequences.

Trimming pared 2 bases from V and 8 bases from J, leaving 12 bases between. Germline V lookup: CDR1 SNHLY, CDR2 FYNNEI. The CDR3 spans 13 residues. Template switching (which added a universal primer site) was used, and cDNA carried unique molecular identifiers. TCRdb independently ran MiXCR on the 5' RACE reads; one entry per CDR3 protein. The sample has 1.5 million to 2 million distinct CDR3 sequences, about 30% seen once. Sequencing used cord blood. The clonotype comes from a newborn girl in good health. The chain recombines TRBV2 with TRBJ1-2; no clear D. The CDR3 reads CASSETTPRGYTF. The CDR3 nucleotides read TGTGCCAGCAGTGAAACGACCCCTAGGGGCTACACCTTC.